This T cell receptor (beta chain) comes out of a study of TIL therapy for anti-PD-1-resistant metastatic lung cancer. Study at large: Median patient age was approximately 59, ranging roughly 38-75 years. By whole-exome sequencing, median non-synonymous tumor mutation burden was more than 1.2 mutations per megabase. General observations from the study: Infused TIL clonotypes partially replaced the baseline blood repertoire, then decayed over months.

This CDR3 region has 14 residues. Germline assignment: CDR1 SGHTA and CDR2 FQGTGA. With 5 bases removed from V and 4 bases from J, the gap between germline ends came to 14 bases. Specified time point: pre-treatment sample, taken before nivolumab and TIL therapy. With respect to this clone: Its antigen is unidentified.

Sequencing used immunoSEQ v3. Libraries were sequenced to 2 million to 2.5 million read pairs (survey) or 5-6 million (deep). Measured with immunoSEQ multiplex PCR; TCRdb has only the in-frame clones, and not every one. There are around 19,000 clones in the sample; 80% to 90% occur only once, and 2% to 2.5% lies in the top ten. The genes are TRBV7-3 and TRBJ1-1; D is ambiguous. This sample comprised blood, obtained at baseline. This TCR was recovered from a person between 25 and 79 years old with non-small cell lung cancer. The CDR3 loop reads CASSRTGLGTEAFF. The CDR3 DNA reads TGTGCCAGCAGCCGAACTGGATTGGGCACTGAAGCTTTCTTT.